The sequence of this T cell receptor (beta chain) was determined in a study of blood T cell repertoires in COVID-19. Study background: Whether acute or convalescent, the COVID-19 samples came from the United States, Italy and Spain.

Study processing details: Reference gene primer amplification in the assay estimated nucleated cell counts. Libraries were prepared by immunoSEQ multiplex PCR; TCRdb keeps only in-frame clonotypes and omits some of them. D and trimming come from the DNA, and the V and J calls and clone size come from that table. The table lists 390,000 or so clones, more than 70% of them singletons. This CDR3 is 14 amino acids long. Trimming at V came to 2 bases and at J to 4 bases, leaving 2 bases not matched to a gene. Per germline, CDR1 SGHAT and CDR2 FQNNGV. The sequencing sample was made of peripheral blood. The TCR was taken from a woman aged 25-40 years with COVID-19, enrolled during active disease. This chain links TRBV11-2 with TRBJ2-5, with 9 bases matching TRBD1. For the CDR3, the DNA is TGTGCCAGCAGCTTAACAGGGGGCGTAGAGACCCAGTACTTC. As protein: CASSLTGGVETQYF.